The entry below gives a single TCR beta chain sequence along with its context. Input was about 550 ng to 6,500 ng of genomic DNA from tumor or blood. This specimen belongs to a study of T cells in tumors after PD-1 blockade. Study overall: During anti-PD-1 treatment, some patients continued daily vismodegib 150 mg.

The CDR3 runs to 15 residues. CDR1 is MNHEY and CDR2 is SMNVEV in the germline V gene (reference sequence). V was trimmed by 4 bases and J by 1 base, leaving 13 bases between them. Profiled with immunoSEQ multiplex PCR; TCRdb holds only in-frame clones, not every one. Of around 46,000 clones listed, just under 80% were seen once; the top ten hold approximately 16%. The TCR was taken from a human donor with basal cell carcinoma. The chain is built from TRBV27 and TRBJ1-1; D uncertain. The sequenced sample was PBMCs, obtained before anti-PD-1 treatment. The CDR3: CASSSAGVENTEAFF. The CDR3, as DNA: TGTGCCAGCAGTTCCGCCGGGGTGGAGAACACTGAAGCTTTCTTT.